A selection of T cell receptor beta chains follows, all from one sample in a study of vaccination and CD4 T cells after COVID-19. These receptors' antigens are unknown. TCRdb reprocessed the PCR reads via MiXCR and lists one record per CDR3 protein. The table shows roughly 15,000 distinct CDR3 sequences, with 57% occurring only once. The sample was CD4+ T cells from blood, cultured in vitro. The source is a human donor who had recovered from COVID-19. CDR3s include the opening cysteine and the closing phenylalanine or tryptophan. D genes are given only for firm matches. Clone size is stated in some rows and not others, as once, few, many or a class when expanded.

TRBV5-1	NA	15	TRBJ2-7	NA	CASSPRTESSYEQYF	TGCGCCAGCAGCCCCAGGACGGAGAGCTCCTACGAGCAGTACTTC
TRBV6-1	TRBD1	13	TRBJ1-2	NA	CAIRGYTNYGYTF	TGTGCTATCAGGGGGTATACTAACTATGGCTACACCTTC
TRBV7-2	NA	13	TRBJ2-3	once	CASSLDNTDTQYF	TGTGCCAGCAGCTTAGACAACACAGATACGCAGTATTTT
TRBV7-2	TRBD1	15	TRBJ1-4	once	CASSEWTGSNEKLFF	TGTGCCAGCAGCGAGTGGACAGGGAGTAATGAAAAACTGTTTTTT
TRBV20-1	TRBD1	13	TRBJ1-2	few	CSAETGPTYGYTF	TGCAGTGCCGAGACAGGGCCAACCTATGGCTACACCTTC
TRBV11-2	NA	16	TRBJ2-7	NA	CASSPLGGRSSYEQYF	TGTGCCAGCAGCCCCCTCGGGGGCAGGAGCTCCTACGAGCAGTACTTC
TRBV10-2	TRBD1	14	TRBJ1-1	NA	CASNVDRGGTEAFF	TGCGCCAGCAACGTTGACAGGGGGGGCACTGAAGCTTTCTTT
TRBV20-1	TRBD1	12	TRBJ1-1	NA	CSAAGGGPEAFF	TGCAGTGCCGCGGGAGGGGGCCCTGAAGCTTTCTTT
TRBV7-2	NA	13	TRBJ2-5	few	CASSPELQETQYF	TGTGCCAGCAGCCCAGAATTACAAGAGACCCAGTACTTC
TRBV23-1	TRBD1	14	TRBJ2-7	NA	CASSQHDRGYEQYF	TGCGCCAGCAGTCAACACGACAGGGGTTACGAGCAGTACTTC
TRBV24-1	TRBD2	15	TRBJ2-2	NA	CATRGTSGNTGELFF	TGTGCCACCAGGGGGACTAGCGGGAACACCGGGGAGCTGTTTTTT
TRBV27	NA	14	TRBJ1-2	NA	CAGSPYRELDGYTF	TGTGCCGGCAGCCCCTACAGGGAGCTTGATGGCTACACCTTC